A selection of T cell receptor beta chains follows, all from one sample in a study of blood T cells in healthy people across ages. MiXCR, applied by TCRdb to the 5' RACE reads, yields one record per CDR3 protein. Altogether hundreds of thousands of distinct CDR3 sequences are present, 20% to 30% being singletons, with the ten largest covering under 3%. The same sample was also used in a study of T cells of mothers and their children.

The sample was blood. The receptors derive from a boy between 10 and 17 years old in good health. The CDR3 runs from the conserved cysteine through the conserved F or W. The D gene is left open where the match is weak. Clone size is not always given. Where it is, it says once, few, many or a class for expanded clones.

j_call v_call d_call clone_size cdr3_nt cdr3_aa
TRBJ1-1 TRBV20-1 . few TGCAGTGCTAGAACTTTAGGGACACCCAAGAACACTGAAGCTTTCTTT CSARTLGTPKNTEAFF
TRBJ1-4 TRBV12-3/TRBV12-4 TRBD1 . TGTGCCAGCAGTCCCCCCGGGACAGGTGATGAAAAACTGTTTTTT CASSPPGTGDEKLFF
TRBJ1-2 TRBV5-1 TRBD1 . TGCGCCAGCAGCTGGGACAGCCCCAACTATGGCTACACCTTC CASSWDSPNYGYTF
TRBJ2-3 TRBV29-1 TRBD1 . TGCAGCGTTGCTTGGACAGGAGTCACAGATACGCAGTATTTT CSVAWTGVTDTQYF
TRBJ2-2 TRBV6-6 TRBD1 . TGTGCCAGCAGTTACAAGGGACAGGGAGGGCACGGGGAGCTGTTTTTT CASSYKGQGGHGELFF
TRBJ2-7 TRBV29-1 . few TGCAGCGTTGAAGATCGAGGGGTATACTACGAGCAGTACTTC CSVEDRGVYYEQYF
TRBJ2-3 TRBV6-2/TRBV6-3 TRBD2 . TGTGCCAGCAGTTACGCACTAGCGGGAGCAGATACGCAGTATTTT CASSYALAGADTQYF
TRBJ2-7 TRBV29-1 TRBD1 few TGCAGCGTTTCCGGGACAGGGGGCGACGAGCAGTACTTC CSVSGTGGDEQYF
TRBJ1-3 TRBV28 . . TGTGCCAGTTGTACAGGCTCTTCTGGAAACACCATATATTTT CASCTGSSGNTIYF
TRBJ2-7 TRBV18 . few TGTGCCAGCTCACCCCAGGGGGGATTCTACGAGCAGTACTTC CASSPQGGFYEQYF
TRBJ1-6 TRBV28 . . TGTGCCAGCGTCCTCTCGGGGGACTCACCCCTCCACTTT CASVLSGDSPLHF
TRBJ2-5 TRBV5-6 . few TGTGCCAGCAGCTTGAGGGACGTACGCCAGGGACTCCAAGAGACCCAGTACTTC CASSLRDVRQGLQETQYF
TRBJ2-7 TRBV7-9 TRBD1 few TGTGCCAGCAGCACCTCGACAGGGACAGGCTACGAGCAGTACTTC CASSTSTGTGYEQYF
TRBJ2-7 TRBV7-9 TRBD1 . TGTGCCAGCAGCTTAGCAGCGACAGGGGGATACGAGCAGTACTTC CASSLAATGGYEQYF
TRBJ1-2 TRBV11-2 . . TGTGCCAGCAGCCCAAACCCAGGGGCGAACTATGGCTACACCTTC CASSPNPGANYGYTF
TRBJ1-5 TRBV24-1 . few TGTGCCACCAGTGTTAGAGGGTTCGGTCAGCCCCAGCATTTT CATSVRGFGQPQHF
TRBJ2-1 TRBV10-2 TRBD2 . TGCGCCAGCAGTGAACTAGCGGGGGCCCCACTAACCTACAATGAGCAGTTCTTC CASSELAGAPLTYNEQFF
TRBJ2-7 TRBV28 . . TGTGCCAGCAGCGCTGGCCGTCCCTACGAGCAGTACTTC CASSAGRPYEQYF
TRBJ2-1 TRBV12-3/TRBV12-4 TRBD2 . TGTGCCAGCAGCCGGCCGAGGGCTAGCGGGGGGAATGAGCAGTTCTTC CASSRPRASGGNEQFF
TRBJ2-1 TRBV9 . . TGTGCCAGCAGCCCAGCGGTTAACCACAATGAGCAGTTCTTC CASSPAVNHNEQFF
TRBJ2-7 TRBV27 . . TGTGCCAGCAGTTTATCGACAGGCGATATCTCCTACGAGCAGTACTTC CASSLSTGDISYEQYF
TRBJ1-4 TRBV10-3 . . TGTGCCATCAGTGCCAGCTTTCAGGGGAGGGAAAAACTGTTTTTT CAISASFQGREKLFF
TRBJ1-4 TRBV28 TRBD1 . TGTGCCAGCAGATCCGGCAGGGGGCGGGAAAAACTGTTTTTT CASRSGRGREKLFF
TRBJ2-7 TRBV11-3 . few TGTGCCAGCAGCTTAGATCCCGCCAAGTTCGACGAGCAGTACTTC CASSLDPAKFDEQYF
TRBJ2-1 TRBV25-1 . few TGTGCCAGCGGTGACTTTGAGCAGTTCTTC CASGDFEQFF
TRBJ1-4 TRBV5-6 . few TGTGCCAGCAGCTACACCAGGGTAGGAAATGAAAAACTGTTTTTT CASSYTRVGNEKLFF